This TCR beta chain was sequenced for a study of T cell repertoires in cytomegalovirus infection. Study details: CMV infection together with matching HLA type was indicated by public TCR beta signatures.

From the reads, TCRdb called clonotypes with MiXCR, one entry per CDR3 protein. Of almost 550,000 distinct CDR3 sequences detected, 15% to 20% appear once; the ten largest clones hold more than 20%. Study-wide results and limits: Clonotypes of TCR beta that were HLA-C-restricted and CMV-specific dominated the ex vivo response. The cumulative frequency of public TCR beta families identified carriers of CMV plus the relevant HLA.

Germline V gives CDR1 MNHEY, CDR2 SVGAGI. The CDR3 extends over 16 amino acids. Deletions cut 2 bases from V and 1 base from J, with 15 bases between. This clonotype was found a few times. The antigen remains undetermined. The receptor was derived from a human donor in good health (CMV status not recorded). Some clones in this sample may be carry-over from other donors' samples. The chain employs TRBV6-5 and TRBJ2-7; weak D call: TRBD2 (5 bases). The sequenced sample was CD8+ T cells from PBMCs. In DNA form, the CDR3 reads TGTGCCAGCAGTTACGGGAGAAAAACTCTTTCCTACGAGCAGTACTTC. It codes for CASSYGRKTLSYEQYF.